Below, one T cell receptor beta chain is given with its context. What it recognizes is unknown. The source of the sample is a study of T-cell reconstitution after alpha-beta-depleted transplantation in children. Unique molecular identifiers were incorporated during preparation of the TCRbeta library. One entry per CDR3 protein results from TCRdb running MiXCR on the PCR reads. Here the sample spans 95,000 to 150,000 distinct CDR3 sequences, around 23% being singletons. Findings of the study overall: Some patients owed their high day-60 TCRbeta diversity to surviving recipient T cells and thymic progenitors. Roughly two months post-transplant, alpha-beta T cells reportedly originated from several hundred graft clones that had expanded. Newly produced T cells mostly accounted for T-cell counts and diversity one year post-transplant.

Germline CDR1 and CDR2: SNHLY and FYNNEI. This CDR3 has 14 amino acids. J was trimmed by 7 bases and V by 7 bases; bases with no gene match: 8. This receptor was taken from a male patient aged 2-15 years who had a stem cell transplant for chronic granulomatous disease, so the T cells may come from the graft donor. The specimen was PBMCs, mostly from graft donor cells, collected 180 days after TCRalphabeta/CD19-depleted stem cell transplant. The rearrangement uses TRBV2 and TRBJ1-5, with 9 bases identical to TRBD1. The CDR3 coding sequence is TGTGCCAGCAAAGGGGACAGGGCGTTACAGCCCCAGCATTTT. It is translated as CASKGDRALQPQHF.